This note documents a single T cell receptor (beta chain) sequence. Its matching antigen is unknown. The junction departs from germline at one end; a sequencing error may be responsible. These data originate in a study of read filtering for tumor transcriptome and immune sequencing. Study overall: Transcriptome libraries were built from DNase-treated RNA.

The library was built from about 400 ng RNA with molecular barcoded adaptors for alpha/delta and beta/gamma chains. TCRdb itself ran the reads through MiXCR, one entry per CDR3 protein. The sample carries about 57,000 distinct CDR3 sequences, about 15% recorded once. General study points: Roughly 80% of IR-seq clonotypes had one read, totaling approximately 3.3% of reads; RNA-seq: 74.6% and 44.6%.

The TCR comes from a donor at least 40 years old with multiple myeloma. Sequenced sample: a population of CD138-negative cells sorted from bone marrow.

CDR3 sequence reads: CASSLRQGNTGAFF. DNA of the CDR3: TGTGCCAGCAGCCTCCGACAGGGGAACACTGGAGCTTTCTTT. The chain carries TRBV7-2 and TRBJ1-1, with 8 bases that match TRBD1. The CDR3 totals 14 residues. Germline-derived CDR1 and CDR2 are SGHTA and FQGNSA.